These 20 T cell receptor beta chains originate from one sample sequenced in a study of blood T cell repertoires in COVID-19. Assay used: immunoSEQ multiplex PCR; TCRdb lists only in-frame clones, some missing. Of about 42,000 clones listed, about 88% are singletons. Sample: peripheral blood. These receptors were collected from a woman in her 70s in a cohort sampled during active COVID-19.

This chain uses TRBV11-2 with TRBJ2-1, with TRBD1 matching 8 bases. V dropped 5 bases and J dropped 5; count of bases not matched to a gene: 2. The germline V gene encodes CDR1 SGHAT and CDR2 FQNNGV. The CDR3 runs 13 residues. The CDR3 region is CASSQGAHNEQFF. As DNA, the CDR3 is TGTGCCAGCAGCCAGGGGGCCCACAATGAGCAGTTCTTC.

The CDR3 here is CASSGSGSGYTF. For the CDR3, the DNA is TGTGCCAGCTCTGGGTCAGGAAGCGGCTACACCTTC. The chain recombines TRBV27 with TRBJ1-2, with D unclear. Germline V gene sequence: CDR1 MNHEY, CDR2 SMNVEV (reference sequence). The CDR3 totals 12 residues. Trimming took off 8 bases at V and 8 bases at J, with 15 bases between the two ends.

On this clone: Different DNA sequences within this sample yield the same CDR3. The chain combines TRBV5-1 with TRBJ2-3; 15 nucleotides align to TRBD2. Germline CDR1 is SGHRS and CDR2 is YFSETQ. This CDR3 region has 17 residues. Trimming at V came to 0 bases and at J to 6 bases, leaving 5 bases not matched to a gene. In DNA form, the CDR3 reads TGCGCCAGCAGCTTGGTGGGACTAGCGGGAGGAGGGGATACGCAGTATTTT. As protein: CASSLVGLAGGGDTQYF.

The chain combines TRBV14 with TRBJ2-5; possibly TRBD2 for D (5 bases). The germline V and J ends were trimmed by 4 bases and 4 bases, with 16 bases remaining between them. CDR3 length: 15 residues. Germline CDR1 SGHDN, CDR2 FVKESK. The CDR3 DNA follows: TGTGCCAGCAGCCTCGGGAACTGGGCCTTAGAGACCCAGTACTTC. Its translation is CASSLGNWALETQYF.

The chain employs TRBV3-1 (or the pseudogene TRBV3-2) and TRBJ2-1, with D possibly matching TRBD1 (5 bases). Germline V lookup: CDR1 LGHDT, CDR2 YNNKEL (reference sequence). The V end was cut by 0 bases, the J end by 8 bases, with 17 bases between. This CDR3 comprises 16 residues. CDR3 in amino acids: CASSQDQPRVGYEQFF. The DNA of the CDR3 is TGTGCCAGCAGCCAAGATCAGCCCAGGGTCGGCTATGAGCAGTTCTTC.

V and J are TRBV21-1 and TRBJ2-7; TRBD1 is the table's D call and was not checked against the DNA. TRBV21-1 is labeled a pseudogene. This CDR3 region has 16 residues. CDR3 amino acids: CASSRQRQGKTDEQYF. The CDR3, as DNA: TGTGCCAGCAGCAGACAACGACAGGGGAAAACCGACGAGCAGTACTTC.

This clone was counted a few times. The chain links TRBV7-9 to TRBJ1-5; possibly TRBD1 for D (5 bases). Germline CDR1 is SEHNR and CDR2 is FQNEAQ (reference sequence). Trimming cost V 2 bases and J 7 bases, with 9 bases left between them. The length of the CDR3 is 13 residues. CDR3 DNA: TGTGCCAGCAGCTTAACTCAGGGCCAGCCCCAGCATTTT. It yields the protein CASSLTQGQPQHF.

For the CDR3, the DNA is TGTGCCAGCAGGGGGACAGGGGATGAGCAGTACTTC. It yields the protein CASRGTGDEQYF. The gene calls are TRBV28 and TRBJ2-7; 10 bases fit TRBD1. Germline V gene lookup returns CDR1 MDHEN and CDR2 SYDVKM. CDR3 length equals 12 residues. J lost 7 bases, V lost 6 bases, and 3 bases had no gene match.

V is TRBV18 and J is TRBJ2-2; 7 nucleotides match TRBD2. Germline lookup yields CDR1 KGHSH and CDR2 LQKENI. V was clipped by 3 bases and J by 4 bases; unmatched bases: 8. CDR3 length: 16 amino acids. The CDR3 nucleotides read TGTGCCAGCTCACCTCAGGGCAGACTAGCCACCGGGGAGCTGTTTTTT. Protein: CASSPQGRLATGELFF.

A few counts support this clone. The rearrangement joins TRBV7-9 to TRBJ1-1; no firm D call. V gave up 1 base and J gave up 0 bases, with 12 bases separating them. The CDR3 contains 16 residues. The germline V gene has CDR1 SEHNR and CDR2 FQNEAQ (reference sequence). For the CDR3, the DNA is TGTGCCAGCAGCTTAGATCCTAATTGGTTGAACACTGAAGCTTTCTTT. It specifies CASSLDPNWLNTEAFF.

CDR3 nucleotides: TGTGCCAGCTCAGGACAGGGAACGGGAAACACCATATATTTT. Translation gives CASSGQGTGNTIYF. The rearrangement links TRBV18 to TRBJ1-3; TRBD1 agrees at 8 bases. The CDR3 extends over 14 amino acids. The germline V gene encodes CDR1 KGHSH and CDR2 LQKENI. Trimming cost V 5 bases and J 4 bases; bases outside gene matches: 4.

The chain links TRBV4-1 to TRBJ2-1; 10 nucleotides line up with TRBD2. V shed 4 bases and J 9 bases; nucleotides not matched to a gene: 9. Per germline, CDR1 MGHRA and CDR2 YSYEKL. The CDR3 totals 15 residues. The CDR3 DNA is TGCGCCAGCAGCCTTGGGCCTAGCGGGAGTTTTGAGCAGTTCTTC. Its protein is CASSLGPSGSFEQFF.

This chain's CDR3 is CASSLRTGWEGQETQYF. The CDR3, as DNA: TGTGCCAGCAGCCTTAGAACAGGGTGGGAGGGCCAAGAGACCCAGTACTTC. This chain uses TRBV3-1 (or the pseudogene TRBV3-2) with TRBJ2-5, with a weak D call TRBD2 (7 bases). The V gene lost 4 bases and the J gene lost 1 base, with 19 bases spanning the gap. The CDR3 loop spans 17 amino acids. The germline V gene encodes CDR1 LGHDT and CDR2 YNNKEL (reference sequence).

The chain employs TRBV2 and TRBJ2-1; maybe TRBD2 (6 bases). V lost 6 bases to trimming and J lost 0 bases, with 9 bases between them. The CDR3 has 14 residues. Per germline, CDR1 SNHLY and CDR2 FYNNEI. The CDR3 DNA reads as TGTGCCAGCAGCGTAGCGGACTCCTACAATGAGCAGTTCTTC. It yields the protein CASSVADSYNEQFF. The variable domain in full, completed from reference TRBV2 and TRBJ2-1, reads EPEVTQTPSHQVTQMGQEVILRCVPISNHLYFYWYRQILGQKVEFLVSFYNNEISEKSEIFDDQFSVERPDGSNFTLKIRSTKLEDSAMYFCASSVADSYNEQFFGPGTRLTVL.

This chain joins TRBV5-4 and TRBJ1-5; 8 bases fit TRBD1. This CDR3 is 15 amino acids long. Germline CDR1 is SGHNT and CDR2 is YYREEE (reference sequence). J was trimmed by 2 bases and V by 0 bases; bases with no gene match: 1. In DNA form, the CDR3 reads TGTGCCAGCAGCTTGGGGACAGGGCGCAATCAGCCCCAGCATTTT. This sequence encodes CASSLGTGRNQPQHF. Combining the CDR3 with reference TRBV5-4 and TRBJ1-5 gives the whole variable domain ETGVTQSPTHLIKTRGQQVTLRCSSQSGHNTVSWYQQALGQGPQFIFQYYREEENGRGNFPPRFSGLQFPNYSSELNVNALELDDSALYLCASSLGTGRNQPQHFGDGTRLSIL.

V usage is TRBV30 and J usage is TRBJ2-5; D is possibly TRBD2 (5 bases). This CDR3 has 14 amino acids. V shed 5 bases and J shed 0 bases, with 13 bases lying between them. Looked up from germline, CDR1 is GTSNPN and CDR2 is SVGIG (reference sequence). DNA of the CDR3: TGTGCCTGGGGGGATCGGCGGGACCAAGAGACCCAGTACTTC. Its protein is CAWGDRRDQETQYF.

The chain joins TRBV7-6 to TRBJ2-7; 10 bases map to TRBD1. Losses at the gene ends were 2 bases for V and 7 bases for J; bases not matched to a gene: 5. CDR1 SGHVS and CDR2 FNYEAQ come from the germline V gene. The CDR3 covers 14 residues. The CDR3, as DNA: TGTGCCAGCAGCTTAAGGGACAGGGGCGGAGAGCAGTACTTC. This translates into CASSLRDRGGEQYF. Supplemented by reference TRBV7-6 and TRBJ2-7, the full variable domain reads GAGVSQSPRYKVTKRGQDVALRCDPISGHVSLYWYRQALGQGPEFLTYFNYEAQQDKSGLPNDRFSAERPEGSISTLTIQRTEQRDSAMYRCASSLRDRGGEQYFGPGTRLTVT.

The chain links TRBV6-1 to TRBJ2-7; 12 bases line up with TRBD1. Germline V gives CDR1 MNHNS, CDR2 SASEGT. The CDR3 runs 18 residues. The V segment lost 1 base and the J segment 7 bases; nucleotides outside the gene matches: 14. The CDR3 DNA reads TGTGCCAGCAGTGAAGGGGACAGGGGGCTAGCGGGAGTAGAGGAGCAGTACTTC. Its protein product is CASSEGDRGLAGVEEQYF.

The genes are TRBV28 and TRBJ2-7; 8 nucleotides align to TRBD2. The ends lost 8 bases at V and 6 bases at J; junction bases unmatched: 15. Germline CDR1 and CDR2: MDHEN and SYDVKM. This CDR3 comprises 15 residues. The CDR3: CASLRTTGTRVEQYF. The CDR3, as DNA: TGTGCCAGCCTGAGAACAACCGGGACTAGGGTCGAGCAGTACTTC. Drawing the rest from reference TRBV28 and TRBJ2-7, the complete variable domain is DVKVTQSSRYLVKRTGEKVFLECVQDMDHENMFWYRQDPGLGLRLIYFSYDVKMKEKGDIPEGYSVSREKKERFSLILESASTNQTSMYLCASLRTTGTRVEQYFGPGTRLTVT.

This clone was seen a single time. This chain joins TRBV25-1 and TRBJ1-2; maybe TRBD1 (6 bases). Germline CDR1 MGHDK, CDR2 SYGVNS. V gave up 6 bases and J gave up 6 bases, with 11 bases separating them. There are 12 residues in the CDR3. The CDR3 DNA is TGTGCCAGCAGCTCCACAGGGAATGGCTACACCTTC. Protein: CASSSTGNGYTF.